This T cell receptor (beta chain) was sequenced in a study of T cells after yellow fever vaccination. Study-level points and caveats: Post-booster repertoires contained most primary-vaccination clones again (roughly 97% CD4, roughly 91% CD8).

Regarding this clonotype: The antigen is undetermined.

Germline V gives CDR1 SGHAT, CDR2 FQDESV (reference sequence). This CDR3 is built from 17 residues. Trimming shortened V by 2 bases and J by 1 base, and 14 bases separated the two germline ends. TCRdb reprocessed the 5' RACE reads via MiXCR and lists one record per CDR3 protein. The sample carries 300,000 to 400,000 distinct CDR3 sequences, about 10% recorded once. Source: CD4+ T cells sorted from PBMCs, taken 45 days after the yellow fever booster vaccination. This sequence originates from a man younger than 35 who received the YFV17D yellow fever vaccine. V usage is TRBV11-1 and J usage is TRBJ2-2; weak D call: TRBD1 (6 bases). CDR3 bases: TGTGCCAGCAGCTTACCCGTCGAAGGGGGGAACACCGGGGAGCTGTTTTTT. This encodes CASSLPVEGGNTGELFF. The whole variable domain, filled in from reference TRBV11-1 and TRBJ2-2, reads EAEVAQSPRYKITEKSQAVAFWCDPISGHATLYWYRQILGQGPELLVQFQDESVVDDSQLPKDRFSAERLKGVDSTLKIQPAELGDSAMYLCASSLPVEGGNTGELFFGEGSRLTVL.